This T cell receptor (beta chain) originates from a study of Ad26.COV2.S vaccination and SARS-CoV-2 variants. Study-wide findings and caveats: Total T cell responses, in the TCR breadth and depth analyses, may have been underestimated. Comparability of non-spike TCR breadth was observed across vaccine and placebo recipients.

Specified treatment: roughly 19 received Ad26.COV2.S at low or high dose, single or two shots; 5 received placebo; per-sample allocation not given. All samples were drawn on day 63, counting from the first vaccine or placebo injection. Of note for this clone: Antigen unknown.

Some clones are missing from TCRdb's copy, which holds only in-frame ones; the method was immunoSEQ multiplex PCR. This sample has hundreds of thousands of clones; approximately 86% occur once, and the top ten carry around 10%. Germline CDR1 SGHRS, CDR2 YFSETQ. V dropped 0 bases and J dropped 6 bases, with 14 bases sitting between them. This CDR3 region has 15 residues. Sample: peripheral blood, taken in a trial of Ad26.COV2.S vaccine versus placebo. The clonotype was recovered from a person aged 18-65 years who received the Ad26.COV2.S COVID-19 vaccine or a placebo. This chain uses TRBV5-1 with TRBJ2-3, with D perhaps TRBD2 (6 bases). CDR3 amino acids: CASSLASGAGDTQYF. The CDR3 DNA reads TGCGCCAGCAGCTTGGCGTCCGGGGCGGGGGATACGCAGTATTTT.